The text below deals with one T cell receptor beta chain. Its target is not known. This CDR3 has 13 residues. From germline, CDR1 is LNHDA and CDR2 SQIVND (reference sequence). Trimming cost V 6 bases and J 3 bases; bases outside gene matches: 4. This sample is drawn from a study of a mutant IDH1 vaccine in newly diagnosed glioma. Study information: Averaging roughly 40 years of age, treated patients were about 60% male and approximately 40% female.

This sample's time point: week 5, during vaccination. With topical imiquimod, each dose of the vaccine consisted of 300 ug of mutant IDH1 20-mer peptide. The repertoire was sequenced with immunoSEQ multiplex PCR; TCRdb's copy has only in-frame clones and lacks some. The data contain about 60,000 clones, around 80% of them singletons. The chain recombines TRBV19 with TRBJ1-1; TRBD1 aligns across 7 bases. The sequence was collected from a woman aged 45-65 years with glioma. This specimen was PBMCs, taken from a glioma patient whose treatment included an IDH1 peptide vaccine. Here the CDR3 DNA reads TGTGCCAGTAGGACAGGGAGTGACACTGAAGCTTTCTTT. Encoded protein: CASRTGSDTEAFF.